The T cell receptor beta chain described here comes from a study of shared clonotypes between healthy human individuals. Study summary: Three plates were used per donor for CD4 naive, three for CD4 memory, two for CD8 naive and one for CD8 memory.

Genomic DNA of each subset was evenly split across several immunoSEQ plates. As originally analysed: ImmunoSEQ junction-only sequences lacked quality scores, so their filtering differed. The assay was immunoSEQ multiplex PCR, and TCRdb's table has in-frame clones only and misses some. The V and J calls and clone size come from that table; D and trimming were worked out from the DNA. The data hold just over 2,000,000 clones, with about 95% observed a single time. Comments on this clone: The antigen remains undetermined.

Naive CD8 populations comprised CD45RO-negative cells positively selected for CCR7, excluding terminally differentiated effector memory CD45RA+ cells. CDR1 is SGHDT and CDR2 is YYEEEE in the germline V gene. The CDR3 length is 16 residues. Unmatched junction bases numbered 12, after V lost 5 bases and J lost 7 bases. Overall study results and limits: The study found lower generation probabilities in non-shared clonotypes than in those shared by all four donors.

The J gene is TRBJ2-2, the V gene TRBV5-6; 9 nucleotides line up with TRBD2. This receptor was identified in a man younger than 35 in good health. Material: naive CD8+ T cells sorted from blood. The CDR3 sequence is CASSLGLAGIFGELFF. The CDR3, as DNA: TGTGCCAGCAGTTTAGGGCTAGCGGGGATTTTCGGGGAGCTGTTTTTT.